Below, one TCR beta chain is given with its context. Its antigen is undetermined. In the PCR, 60 Vbeta and 13 Jbeta primers were used. Assay: immunoSEQ multiplex PCR; the TCRdb copy retains only in-frame clones and omits some. The table lists about 140,000 clones, 9.7% of them singletons, with roughly 2% in the top ten. Each of the donors was a healthy bone marrow donor. The data originate from a study of cytomegalovirus exposure and HLA in healthy donors. General observations from the study: A later analysis reportedly found that, within productive TCRs, an Asian-associated ancestry cluster had fewer N-insertions than the mean observed across the approximately 690 donors.

Sequencing was carried out using PBMCs. The sequence came from a man between 45 and 60 years old in good health and CMV-seronegative.

CDR3 protein: CAWTKGGDNGYTF. Here the CDR3 DNA reads TGTGCCTGGACAAAAGGGGGCGACAATGGCTACACCTTC. The chain employs TRBV30 and TRBJ1-2; 7 bases line up with TRBD1. The CDR3 runs to 13 residues. The V gene end was trimmed by 4 bases and the J gene end by 6 bases; junction bases not matched to a gene: 8. The germline V gene has CDR1 GTSNPN and CDR2 SVGIG (reference sequence).